A single sample gave rise to the 3 T cell receptor beta chains below, sequenced in a study of cytomegalovirus exposure and HLA in healthy donors (dated by TCRdb to 2017 to 2019). Library generation was performed with the immunoSEQ multiplex PCR assay. For the multiplex PCR, a mixture combining 60 forward primers for TCR Vbeta segments and 13 reverse primers for TCR Jbeta segments was used. This is the immuneACCESS table as TCRdb keeps it, with only in-frame sequences that have V and J called. A part of the clones is gone; compared with another copy, unresolved V genes explain less than half, and the rest is unexplained. This sample is represented by 150,000 to 200,000 clones; 82% of them were singletons. Under 1% of the sample is held by the ten biggest clonotypes. Sequencing used PBMCs. The receptors come from a girl aged 2 to 9 in good health and CMV-seropositive.

The chain has TRBV2 and TRBJ2-2, with 8 bases aligning to TRBD1. Germline loops: CDR1 SNHLY, CDR2 FYNNEI. This CDR3 has 15 residues. With 7 bases clipped from V and 6 bases from J, the junction kept 10 bases outside the gene matches. This CDR3 reads CASTRTGKEAGELFF. The CDR3, as DNA: TGTGCCAGCACCCGGACAGGGAAGGAAGCCGGGGAGCTGTTTTTT.

V usage is TRBV5-1 and J usage is TRBJ1-1; TRBD1 matches 8 bases. The CDR3 runs 15 residues. Germline assignment: CDR1 SGHRS and CDR2 YFSETQ. V was pared by 3 bases and J by 1 base, with 5 bases of the junction left unmatched. The CDR3 coding sequence is TGCGCCAGCAGCTGGGGAGACAGGGGGAACACTGAAGCTTTCTTT. Protein sequence: CASSWGDRGNTEAFF.

The genes are TRBV5-4 and TRBJ2-7, with D hard to call. Deletions cut 2 bases from V and 7 bases from J, with 10 bases between. CDR3 length equals 12 residues. Germline CDR1 and CDR2: SGHNT and YYREEE (reference sequence). CDR3 residues: CASSFGFGEQYF. CDR3 coding DNA: TGTGCCAGCAGCTTCGGGTTCGGGGAGCAGTACTTC. Looking up the rest from reference TRBV5-4 and TRBJ2-7 gives the full variable domain: ETGVTQSPTHLIKTRGQQVTLRCSSQSGHNTVSWYQQALGQGPQFIFQYYREEENGRGNFPPRFSGLQFPNYSSELNVNALELDDSALYLCASSFGFGEQYFGPGTRLTVT.